The 31 T cell receptor beta chains presented below share a single source sample, sequenced in a study of CD8 T cells in ankylosing spondylitis. TCRdb ran MiXCR on the 5' RACE reads and lists one entry per CDR3 protein. The sample lists approximately 200,000 distinct CDR3 sequences; around 13% were seen once. Sequencing was done on a sample of blood, either unsorted or a sorted T cell fraction (not recorded which). Every receptor here comes from a male donor with ankylosing spondylitis or in good health (not recorded which).

The V call is TRBV5-1, the J call TRBJ2-5; D remains unclear. The CDR3 runs to 13 residues. V was clipped by 1 base and J by 4 bases, with 8 bases between them. The germline gives CDR1 SGHRS, CDR2 YFSETQ. This chain's CDR3 is CASSLMFRETQYF. DNA for the CDR3: TGCGCCAGCAGCTTGATGTTTCGAGAGACCCAGTACTTC. The complete variable domain, with remaining parts taken from reference TRBV5-1 and TRBJ2-5, reads KAGVTQTPRYLIKTRGQQVTLSCSPISGHRSVSWYQQTPGQGLQFLFEYFSETQRNKGNFPGRFSGRQFSNSRSEMNVSTLELGDSALYLCASSLMFRETQYFGPGTRLLVL.

This chain joins TRBV5-1 and TRBJ2-3; 8 nucleotides agree with TRBD2. Looked up from germline, CDR1 is SGHRS and CDR2 is YFSETQ. Trimming took 1 base from V and 5 from J; bases not matched to a gene: 12. The CDR3 is 17 amino acids. The CDR3 DNA reads TGCGCCAGCAGCTTGACGGGCGGGACTAGTGTGATAGATACGCAGTATTTT. It codes for CASSLTGGTSVIDTQYF.

This clonotype was seen a handful of times. The CDR3: CASSFGQGNNEQFF. CDR3 nucleotides: TGTGCCAGCAGCTTTGGCCAGGGAAACAATGAGCAGTTCTTC. The rearrangement links TRBV5-6 to TRBJ2-1, with a possible D match to TRBD1 (5 bases). The V end lost 2 bases, the J end lost 5 bases, and 11 bases lay between the germline ends. CDR1 and CDR2 (germline): SGHDT, YYEEEE. The CDR3 is made up of 14 amino acids.

The rearrangement links TRBV5-1 to TRBJ1-3; D gene ambiguous. With 4 bases removed from V and 0 bases from J, the gap between germline ends came to 8 bases. CDR1 SGHRS and CDR2 YFSETQ come from the germline V gene. This CDR3 has 14 residues. DNA for the CDR3: TGCGCCAGCAGCGCGGATTACTCTGGAAACACCATATATTTT. Translating gives CASSADYSGNTIYF.

This clonotype was counted a few times. The V and J genes are TRBV7-9 and TRBJ2-1; TRBD2 matches 7 bases. The V gene's germline CDR1 is SEHNR and CDR2 FQNEAQ (reference sequence). Losses at the gene ends were 2 bases for V and 3 bases for J; bases not matched to a gene: 10. The CDR3 runs 17 residues. CDR3: CASSLKGYGGSYNEQFF. CDR3 in DNA: TGTGCCAGCAGCTTAAAGGGGTACGGCGGGAGCTACAATGAGCAGTTCTTC.

This clonotype was recorded a few times. This chain uses TRBV27 with TRBJ2-1; D might be TRBD2 (6 bases). This CDR3 is built from 17 residues. Trimming stripped 4 bases from V and 2 bases from J, with 18 bases between. Germline V CDR1 and CDR2: MNHEY, SMNVEV (reference sequence). CDR3 amino acids: CASSSTPRDSAYNEQFF. In nucleotides, the CDR3 is TGTGCCAGCAGTTCCACCCCGCGGGACTCCGCCTACAATGAGCAGTTCTTC.

This clonotype was detected ten times or more. V gene TRBV28 combines with J gene TRBJ2-7; TRBD1 matches 8 bases. The CDR3 runs 13 residues. V shed 8 bases and J 4 bases; nucleotides not matched to a gene: 7. CDR1 and CDR2 from the germline V gene are MDHEN and SYDVKM. This CDR3 reads CASSQGAPYEQYF. The CDR3 DNA is TGTGCCAGCTCGCAGGGGGCCCCATACGAGCAGTACTTC.

This clonotype has only a few counts. This chain uses TRBV12-3 or TRBV12-4 with TRBJ1-1; tentative D call: TRBD1 (6 bases). This CDR3 has 12 residues. V lost 5 bases and J lost 8, with 12 bases in between. The CDR3 nucleotides read TGTGCCAGCAGTATCGGGACACCAGAAGCTTTCTTT. The encoded protein is CASSIGTPEAFF.

This sequence joins TRBV20-1 and TRBJ1-1; no clear D gene. Trimming shortened V by 6 bases and J by 6 bases, and 20 bases separated the two germline ends. This CDR3 has 14 amino acids. The V gene's germline CDR1 is DFQATT and CDR2 SNEGSKA (reference sequence). The CDR3 sequence is CSAEVNSLRSEAFF. CDR3 DNA: TGCAGTGCGGAGGTGAACAGTCTCCGATCTGAAGCTTTCTTT.

The rearrangement joins TRBV20-1 to TRBJ2-7; D remains ambiguous. V was shortened by 3 bases and J by 4 bases, with 7 bases between the two germline ends. CDR1 is DFQATT and CDR2 is SNEGSKA in the germline V gene (reference sequence). The CDR3 is 11 residues long. CDR3 nucleotides: TGCAGTGCTAGGTCCAGTTACGAGCAGTACTTC. This sequence encodes CSARSSYEQYF.

This rearrangement joins TRBV27 to TRBJ2-6; 7 nucleotides match TRBD1. The V segment lost 2 bases and the J segment 2 bases; nucleotides outside the gene matches: 3. The length of the CDR3 is 16 residues. Germline V lookup: CDR1 MNHEY, CDR2 SMNVEV (reference sequence). The CDR3, as DNA: TGTGCCAGCAGTTTAATAGGGGGCGCTGGGGCCAACGTCCTGACTTTC. Amino acid sequence: CASSLIGGAGANVLTF.

The chain is built from TRBV4-2 and TRBJ2-2, with D perhaps matching TRBD1 (6 bases). V lost 3 bases and J lost 2, with 19 bases in between. The length of the CDR3 is 18 residues. CDR1 LGHNA and CDR2 YNFKEQ come from the germline V gene. The CDR3, as DNA: TGTGCCAGCAGCCAGTATGGGGGCCACCCATCAAACACCGGGGAGCTGTTTTTT. Translating gives CASSQYGGHPSNTGELFF.

The chain carries TRBV27 and TRBJ1-2; 10 bases align to TRBD1. J gave up 13 bases and V 5 bases, and 7 bases lay outside the gene matches. The CDR3 contains 12 residues. Germline V gene lookup returns CDR1 MNHEY and CDR2 SMNVEV (reference sequence). In DNA, the CDR3 is TGTGCCAGCAGTAACCCCGGGACAGGGGCCACCTTC. It yields the protein CASSNPGTGATF.

This clonotype was picked up a small number of times. The chain recombines TRBV15 with TRBJ2-1; TRBD1 agrees at 10 bases. Trimming at V came to 5 bases and at J to 4 bases, leaving 8 bases not matched to a gene. Germline V gives CDR1 LNHNV, CDR2 YYDKDF (reference sequence). The CDR3 is 16 amino acids. The CDR3 DNA reads TGTGCCACCAGCGCAGGGGACAGGGGCCCATACAATGAGCAGTTCTTC. This sequence encodes CATSAGDRGPYNEQFF.

This clonotype was detected only a few times. The CDR3 region is CASSDEGVSTEAFF. The DNA for the CDR3 is TGTGCCAGCAGCGACGAAGGGGTGAGCACTGAAGCTTTCTTT. The chain is built from TRBV9 and TRBJ1-1; D may be TRBD1 (5 bases). The V end lost 3 bases, the J end lost 4 bases, and 13 bases lay between the germline ends. Germline assignment: CDR1 SGDLS and CDR2 YYNGEE. This CDR3 contains 14 residues.

The rearrangement uses TRBV6-1 and TRBJ2-7, with 7 bases identical to TRBD2. V lost 3 bases and J lost 2; bases outside the gene matches: 4. The germline V gene encodes CDR1 MNHNS and CDR2 SASEGT. The CDR3 consists of 14 residues. DNA of the CDR3: TGTGCCAGCAGTGATCAAGCGGGACCCTACGAGCAGTACTTC. Protein sequence: CASSDQAGPYEQYF.

The chain recombines TRBV28 with TRBJ2-3; D is unresolved. V shed 6 bases and J shed 0 bases, with 13 bases lying between them. Germline V CDR1 and CDR2: MDHEN, SYDVKM. The CDR3 spans 15 residues. The CDR3 loop reads CASRPYASSTDTQYF. CDR3 sequence (DNA): TGTGCCAGCAGACCCTACGCCTCTAGCACAGATACGCAGTATTTT.

In this sample, this clonotype turned up a few times. The rearrangement uses TRBV4-1 and TRBJ2-7; the match to TRBD1 covers 9 bases. Germline CDR1 reads MGHRA; CDR2 reads YSYEKL. CDR3 length: 15 amino acids. Trimming removed 0 bases from V and 1 base from J; junction bases left unmatched: 1. The CDR3: CASSQDGTGSYEQYF. DNA of the CDR3: TGCGCCAGCAGCCAAGACGGGACAGGGTCCTACGAGCAGTACTTC.

The V and J genes are TRBV28 and TRBJ1-4, with D possibly being TRBD1 (5 bases). From germline, CDR1 is MDHEN and CDR2 SYDVKM. The V gene lost 5 bases and the J gene lost 8 bases, with 15 bases spanning the gap. The CDR3 consists of 14 residues. This CDR3 reads CASSPSHGGEKLFF. Here the CDR3 DNA reads TGTGCCAGCAGTCCCTCCCACGGGGGAGAAAAACTGTTTTTT. Complete variable domain (other parts from reference TRBV28 and TRBJ1-4): DVKVTQSSRYLVKRTGEKVFLECVQDMDHENMFWYRQDPGLGLRLIYFSYDVKMKEKGDIPEGYSVSREKKERFSLILESASTNQTSMYLCASSPSHGGEKLFFGSGTQLSVL.

This clonotype was seen more than once but under ten times. The rearrangement links TRBV12-3 or TRBV12-4 to TRBJ2-5; no clear D gene. Between the trimmed V and J ends, which lost 3 bases and 1 base, there was a span of 6 bases. This CDR3 is built from 13 residues. The CDR3, as DNA: TGTGCCAGCAGTTTTAGCACCCAAGAGACCCAGTACTTC. As protein: CASSFSTQETQYF.

The chain couples TRBV13 to TRBJ2-7; 9 nucleotides match TRBD2. Per the germline V gene, CDR1 is PRHDT and CDR2 is FYEKMQ (reference sequence). The V segment lost 3 bases and the J segment 6 bases; nucleotides outside the gene matches: 6. The CDR3 contains 14 residues. The CDR3 region has the DNA TGTGCCAGCAGCTTCGGGACTAGCCCCCTCGAGCAGTACTTC. Residues: CASSFGTSPLEQYF.

This clonotype was detected only a few times. The rearrangement links TRBV27 to TRBJ2-7; D perhaps matches TRBD1 (6 bases). This CDR3 contains 13 residues. Trimming removed 1 base from V and 5 bases from J, with 9 bases in between. The germline V gene has CDR1 MNHEY and CDR2 SMNVEV (reference sequence). The CDR3 DNA reads TGTGCCAGCAGTTTATTTGGGGGCGACGAGCAGTACTTC. Protein sequence: CASSLFGGDEQYF.

Within the sample, this clonotype is medium-sized. V usage is TRBV5-1 and J usage is TRBJ2-1; 7 positions agree with TRBD2. CDR3 length equals 13 residues. The V gene's germline CDR1 is SGHRS and CDR2 YFSETQ. The ends lost 3 bases at V and 7 bases at J; junction bases unmatched: 4. CDR3 in amino acids: CASSWGGSNEQFF. DNA of the CDR3: TGCGCCAGCAGCTGGGGGGGTTCAAATGAGCAGTTCTTC.

This rearrangement joins TRBV20-1 to TRBJ2-7, with 14 bases lining up with TRBD2. J was trimmed by 3 bases and V by 1 base; bases with no gene match: 14. This CDR3 spans 19 amino acids. The V gene's germline CDR1 is DFQATT and CDR2 SNEGSKA (reference sequence). Here the CDR3 reads CSARAPTGLAGATLYEQYF. The CDR3 nucleotides are TGCAGTGCTAGAGCTCCAACGGGACTAGCGGGAGCAACCCTCTACGAGCAGTACTTC.

This clonotype was picked up a small number of times. The V and J genes are TRBV5-6 and TRBJ1-1; D unresolved. Germline CDR1 reads SGHDT; CDR2 reads YYEEEE. The length of the CDR3 is 12 residues. V was shortened by 6 bases and J by 11 bases, with 17 bases between the two germline ends. The CDR3 protein is CASIYRPGGAFF. For the CDR3, the DNA is TGTGCCAGCATCTACCGTCCAGGAGGGGCTTTCTTT. Variable domain in full (rest from reference TRBV5-6 and TRBJ1-1): DAGVTQSPTHLIKTRGQQVTLRCSPKSGHDTVSWYQQALGQGPQFIFQYYEEEERQRGNFPDRFSGHQFPNYSSELNVNALLLGDSALYLCASIYRPGGAFFGQGTRLTVV.

This chain's CDR3 is CASRRTSGATDTQYF. As DNA, the CDR3 is TGTGCCAGCAGGCGGACTAGCGGGGCCACAGATACGCAGTATTTT. The rearrangement uses TRBV9 and TRBJ2-3, with 12 bases matching TRBD2. The CDR3 extends over 15 amino acids. J was trimmed by 2 bases and V by 5 bases; bases with no gene match: 3. CDR1 is SGDLS, CDR2 YYNGEE, per germline. The variable domain in full, completed from reference TRBV9 and TRBJ2-3, reads DSGVTQTPKHLITATGQRVTLRCSPRSGDLSVYWYQQSLDQGLQFLIQYYNGEERAKGNILERFSAQQFPDLHSELNLSSLELGDSALYFCASRRTSGATDTQYFGPGTRLTVL.

This rearrangement joins TRBV12-5 to TRBJ2-5; TRBD2 agrees at 11 bases. CDR3 length: 16 amino acids. J lost 4 bases, V lost 6 bases, and 10 bases had no gene match. CDR1 LGHNT and CDR2 FRNRAP come from the germline V gene. In DNA, the CDR3 is TGTGCTAGTGGCCCACCCCTAGCGGGAGGACTAGAGACCCAGTACTTC. Translated: CASGPPLAGGLETQYF.

This clonotype has a count of ten or more. The CDR3 spells CASSLDPVNEQFF. In nucleotides, the CDR3 is TGCGCCAGCAGCTTGGATCCTGTAAATGAGCAGTTCTTC. V usage is TRBV5-1 and J usage is TRBJ2-1; D remains unclear. The germline V and J ends were trimmed by 0 bases and 7 bases, with 8 bases remaining between them. Germline lookup yields CDR1 SGHRS and CDR2 YFSETQ. This CDR3 is 13 amino acids long.

The rearrangement joins TRBV20-1 to TRBJ2-7; D may be TRBD2 (5 bases). Deletions cut 0 bases from V and 6 bases from J, with 12 bases between. Germline CDR1 is DFQATT and CDR2 is SNEGSKA (reference sequence). The CDR3 sequence is 13 residues long. In DNA, the CDR3 is TGCAGTGCTAGAGATCGGCTAGCAGGCGAGCAGTACTTC. It codes for CSARDRLAGEQYF.

The chain has TRBV5-1 and TRBJ1-1; unclear D gene. Germline V gene lookup returns CDR1 SGHRS and CDR2 YFSETQ. CDR3 length: 16 residues. V was cut by 0 bases and J by 0 bases, with 12 bases left in between. CDR3 region: CASSLGTEILNTEAFF. In nucleotides, the CDR3 is TGCGCCAGCAGCTTGGGGACGGAAATTCTGAACACTGAAGCTTTCTTT. Supplemented by reference TRBV5-1 and TRBJ1-1, the full variable domain reads KAGVTQTPRYLIKTRGQQVTLSCSPISGHRSVSWYQQTPGQGLQFLFEYFSETQRNKGNFPGRFSGRQFSNSRSEMNVSTLELGDSALYLCASSLGTEILNTEAFFGQGTRLTVV.

V usage is TRBV9 and J usage is TRBJ2-1, with 8 bases lining up with TRBD2. This CDR3 comprises 17 residues. CDR1 and CDR2 (germline): SGDLS, YYNGEE. V dropped 3 bases and J dropped 8; count of bases not matched to a gene: 16. The CDR3 sequence: CASSGPSGHSRGDEQFF. The CDR3 DNA follows: TGTGCCAGCAGCGGGCCTAGCGGGCATTCTAGGGGTGATGAGCAGTTCTTC.